Each of the 12 T cell receptor beta chains below was sequenced from the same sample in a study of T-cell memory formation after mild COVID-19. TCRdb ran MiXCR on the 5' RACE reads and lists one entry per CDR3 protein. This sample has some 150,000 distinct CDR3 sequences; 15% to 20% occur once, and the top ten carry 2% to 2.5%. The sequencing sample was made of PBMCs or a T cell subset sorted from them (not recorded which). The receptors were sampled from an adult woman who had mild COVID-19 (a few samples of this study predate the infection). Cell type and time point are not known.

At least ten counts were recorded for this clonotype. The chain has TRBV5-1 and TRBJ2-3; tentative D call: TRBD1 (6 bases). V lost 7 bases and J 3 bases, leaving 12 bases between the germline ends. The CDR3 is made up of 13 amino acids. Germline CDR1 reads SGHRS; CDR2 reads YFSETQ. In nucleotides, the CDR3 is TGCGCCAGCGCGAGGGGGTTTACAGATACGCAGTATTTT. Amino acid sequence: CASARGFTDTQYF. The full variable domain, its missing parts supplied by reference TRBV5-1 and TRBJ2-3, is KAGVTQTPRYLIKTRGQQVTLSCSPISGHRSVSWYQQTPGQGLQFLFEYFSETQRNKGNFPGRFSGRQFSNSRSEMNVSTLELGDSALYLCASARGFTDTQYFGPGTRLTVL.

This clonotype has more than one count but fewer than ten. The CDR3 end shows no conserved phenylalanine or tryptophan, and so a read error is likely. The limits of the CDR3 on the DNA are not certain, so only TCRdb's listed CDR3 is given. CDR3 sequence reads: CASRPGQGFS. The rearrangement uses TRBV12-3 or TRBV12-4 and TRBJ1-6; the D call of TRBD1 is as the table states it, not checked on the DNA. The CDR3 totals 10 residues, both ends included.

The chain joins TRBV28 to TRBJ2-3, with D uncertain. CDR3 length: 13 amino acids. Between the trimmed V and J ends, which lost 5 bases and 4 bases, there was a span of 10 bases. Looked up from germline, CDR1 is MDHEN and CDR2 is SYDVKM. The CDR3 DNA reads TGTGCCAGCAGTCTCCGGGCCCCAGATACGCAGTATTTT. This gives the protein CASSLRAPDTQYF.

The chain carries TRBV7-2 and TRBJ2-7; D uncertain. Germline CDR1 is SGHTA and CDR2 is FQGNSA. V shed 4 bases and J shed 5 bases, with 21 bases lying between them. There are 16 residues in the CDR3. CDR3 sequence reads: CASSWPPGSAGHEQYF. CDR3 sequence (DNA): TGTGCCAGCAGCTGGCCGCCAGGCAGCGCCGGCCACGAGCAGTACTTC. Using reference TRBV7-2 and TRBJ2-7 for the parts outside the CDR3, the full variable domain is GAGVSQSPSNKVTEKGKDVELRCDPISGHTALYWYRQSLGQGLEFLIYFQGNSAPDKSGLPSDRFSAERTGGSVSTLTIQRTQQEDSAVYLCASSWPPGSAGHEQYFGPGTRLTVT.

This rearrangement joins TRBV12-3 or TRBV12-4 to TRBJ2-1; 7 nucleotides match TRBD1. V trimming: 7 bases; J trimming: 3 bases; junction bases outside the gene matches: 3. The CDR3 has 13 amino acids. CDR3 protein: CASKRTGYNEQFF. CDR3 in DNA: TGTGCCAGCAAACGGACAGGCTACAATGAGCAGTTCTTC.

The chain combines TRBV5-1 with TRBJ2-5; TRBD2 matches at 9 bases. Trimming at V came to 2 bases and at J to 5 bases, leaving 7 bases not matched to a gene. Germline V CDR1 and CDR2: SGHRS, YFSETQ. This CDR3 has 15 residues. DNA of the CDR3: TGCGCCAGCAGCTTTGGTCGAGCGGGGGGCGAGACCCAGTACTTC. It translates to CASSFGRAGGETQYF.

This clonotype was counted only a few times. CDR3 bases: TGCAGCGTCGTCGCCCCGGGAGGTTGGGAGCAGTTCTTC. It translates to CSVVAPGGWEQFF. The chain carries TRBV29-1 and TRBJ2-1; 7 bases line up with TRBD2. With V trimmed by 6 bases and J by 10 bases, 12 bases remained unmatched. Germline values: CDR1 SQVTM, CDR2 ANQGSEA. The CDR3 has 13 amino acids.

In its sample, this clonotype was seen a few times. The genes are TRBV24-1 and TRBJ2-5; D gene uncertain. Between the trimmed V and J ends, which lost 4 bases and 4 bases, there was a span of 9 bases. Germline V gene sequence: CDR1 KGHDR, CDR2 SFDVKD. This CDR3 is 13 amino acids long. CDR3 protein: CATSDPARETQYF. CDR3 coding DNA: TGTGCCACCAGTGACCCCGCCCGAGAGACCCAGTACTTC.

The CDR3: CASSYRGASYEQYF. The CDR3 DNA reads TGTGCCAGCAGTTACCGTGGGGCTAGTTACGAGCAGTACTTC. The chain joins TRBV6-5 to TRBJ2-7, with D possibly being TRBD1 (5 bases). Germline assignment: CDR1 MNHEY and CDR2 SVGAGI. This CDR3 has 14 residues. V shed 2 bases and J shed 4 bases, with 12 bases lying between them.

Many counts were recorded for this clonotype. The V gene is TRBV29-1, the J gene TRBJ2-7, with no clear D. Trimming took off 5 bases at V and 1 base at J, with 18 bases between the two ends. Germline values: CDR1 SQVTM, CDR2 ANQGSEA. This CDR3 comprises 15 residues. CDR3 bases: TGCAGCGTTACGATTCCGGAGACCCTTTCCTACGAGCAGTACTTC. This translates into CSVTIPETLSYEQYF.

This clonotype occurred a few times. The chain is built from TRBV20-1 and TRBJ2-2, with 7 bases that match TRBD2. With V trimmed by 5 bases and J by 5 bases, 11 bases remained unmatched. Germline V gene sequence: CDR1 DFQATT, CDR2 SNEGSKA (reference sequence). The CDR3 length is 15 residues. The CDR3 protein is CSAHPGGAVTGELFF. CDR3 sequence (DNA): TGCAGTGCTCACCCGGGGGGTGCGGTAACCGGGGAGCTGTTTTTT.

The chain has TRBV6-6 and TRBJ1-5; D not resolved. Trimming pared 6 bases from V and 0 bases from J, leaving 12 bases between. Per the germline V gene, CDR1 is MNHNY and CDR2 is SVGAGI (reference sequence). CDR3 size: 15 residues. CDR3: CASRARSHSNQPQHF. In nucleotides, the CDR3 is TGTGCCAGCAGGGCCAGGAGCCATAGCAATCAGCCCCAGCATTTT.